These 15 T cell receptor beta chains share one sample of origin, sequenced in a study of persistence of HIV-infected CD4 T cells. This nonspecific control used anti-CD3/anti-CD28 bead stimulation of CD4+ T cells. CD4+ T cells upregulating both CD40 ligand and CD69 were sorted as responding cells. No cognate antigen is known for these TCRs. The immunoSEQ assay was version 4, run in survey mode. The table came from immunoSEQ multiplex PCR; TCRdb's copy has only in-frame clones and leaves some out. The profile shows approximately 45,000 clones, about 90% of them singletons. Source: CD4+ T cells sorted from PBMCs after roughly 18-hour stimulation, taken from a patient who received antiretroviral therapy. These receptors were obtained from an adult woman with HIV who was CMV-seropositive.

Here the CDR3 reads CASSPGQRNSPLHF. CDR3 nucleotide sequence: TGTGCCAGCTCTCCCGGACAGCGCAATTCACCCCTCCACTTT. This chain links TRBV18 with TRBJ1-6; possible D gene TRBD1, 6 bases. Germline values: CDR1 KGHSH, CDR2 LQKENI. The CDR3 is made up of 14 amino acids. The V end was cut by 6 bases, the J end by 7 bases, with 13 bases between.

The chain recombines TRBV9 with TRBJ1-3; D gene uncertain. V was trimmed by 3 bases and J by 0 bases, leaving 13 bases between them. This CDR3 has 16 residues. CDR1 SGDLS and CDR2 YYNGEE come from the germline V gene. CDR3 residues: CASSDPRRSSGNTIYF. The DNA of the CDR3 is TGTGCCAGCAGCGACCCTCGACGGAGCTCTGGAAACACCATATATTTT.

This clone was counted a single time. This rearrangement joins TRBV29-1 to TRBJ2-1; D is ambiguous. Germline CDR1 reads SQVTM; CDR2 reads ANQGSEA. CDR3 length equals 13 residues. V lost 7 bases and J lost 6, with 16 bases in between. The CDR3 loop is CSGVPSVSNEQFF. As DNA, the CDR3 is TGCAGCGGCGTCCCGAGTGTATCCAATGAGCAGTTCTTC.

This clone has more than one count but fewer than ten. The chain links TRBV7-2 to TRBJ1-3, with a weak D call TRBD1 (5 bases). This CDR3 has 15 residues. The germline CDR1 and CDR2 sequences are SGHTA and FQGNSA. Between the trimmed V and J ends, which lost 1 base and 2 bases, there was a span of 9 bases. The CDR3 region is CASSLGGEAGNTIYF. The DNA of the CDR3 is TGTGCCAGCAGCTTAGGAGGGGAAGCTGGAAACACCATATATTTT.

This clone was recorded a few times. The rearrangement joins TRBV3-1 (or the pseudogene TRBV3-2) to TRBJ1-5; 9 bases agree with TRBD1. The germline V gene encodes CDR1 LGHDT and CDR2 YNNKEL (reference sequence). With V trimmed by 1 base and J by 5 bases, 0 bases remained unmatched. This CDR3 has 14 amino acids. CDR3 residues: CASSQGTGDQPQHF. For the CDR3, the DNA is TGTGCCAGCAGCCAAGGGACAGGGGATCAGCCCCAGCATTTT.

The gene calls are TRBV5-1 and TRBJ1-3; the D is unclear. V was clipped by 4 bases and J by 0 bases, with 11 bases between them. The CDR3 contains 15 residues. From germline, CDR1 is SGHRS and CDR2 YFSETQ. The CDR3: CASSPNPSSGNTIYF. DNA for the CDR3: TGCGCCAGCAGCCCGAATCCCAGCTCTGGAAACACCATATATTTT.

The CDR3 sequence is CASSPDRGSIQPQHF. The CDR3 DNA follows: TGTGCCAGCTCCCCGGACAGGGGAAGTATTCAGCCCCAGCATTTT. This chain links TRBV18 with TRBJ1-5; 9 bases line up with TRBD1. V shed 6 bases, J shed 6 bases, and the junction held 9 bases outside the gene matches. The CDR3 is 15 residues long. Germline V lookup: CDR1 KGHSH, CDR2 LQKENI. Combining the CDR3 with reference TRBV18 and TRBJ1-5 gives the whole variable domain NAGVMQNPRHLVRRRGQEARLRCSPMKGHSHVYWYRQLPEEGLKFMVYLQKENIIDESGMPKERFSAEFPKEGPSILRIQQVVRGDSAAYFCASSPDRGSIQPQHFGDGTRLSIL.

This sequence joins TRBV7-9 and TRBJ1-1, with no clear D. Germline V gene lookup returns CDR1 SEHNR and CDR2 FQNEAQ (reference sequence). This CDR3 spans 12 amino acids. Trimming removed 5 bases at V and 8 bases at J, with 12 bases between. The CDR3 DNA reads TGTGCCAGCAGCAAGCAGGTGCCCGAAGCTTTCTTT. This codes for CASSKQVPEAFF.

In its sample, this clone was seen once. This sequence joins TRBV15 and TRBJ1-1; D is ambiguous. Looked up from germline, CDR1 is LNHNV and CDR2 is YYDKDF (reference sequence). The CDR3 length is 13 residues. V was pared by 1 base and J by 4 bases, with 7 bases between. The CDR3 bases are TGTGCCACCAGCAGAGTGGGGTCCACTGAAGCTTTCTTT. Translation gives CATSRVGSTEAFF.

J is TRBJ2-7 and V is TRBV6-5, with a tentative D call TRBD1 (7 bases). CDR1 is MNHEY, CDR2 SVGAGI, per germline. CDR3 length equals 16 residues. V was cut by 4 bases and J by 3 bases, with 19 bases left in between. The CDR3: CASSSMTGQGGYEQYF. The DNA for the CDR3 is TGTGCCAGCAGTTCTATGACAGGTCAGGGGGGCTACGAGCAGTACTTC.

The chain couples TRBV5-1 to TRBJ1-2; TRBD1 matches 10 bases. J was trimmed by 3 bases and V by 4 bases; bases with no gene match: 3. The CDR3 is made up of 14 amino acids. CDR1 is SGHRS, CDR2 YFSETQ, per germline. The CDR3 sequence: CASSLDRGDYGYTF. The CDR3 DNA follows: TGCGCCAGCAGCCTGGACAGGGGGGACTATGGCTACACCTTC.

V gene TRBV14 combines with J gene TRBJ2-7; unclear D gene. The length of the CDR3 is 13 residues. The germline V and J ends were trimmed by 1 base and 6 bases, with 10 bases remaining between them. CDR1 and CDR2 (germline): SGHDN, FVKESK. CDR3 sequence: CASSQGGNAEQYF. CDR3 nucleotide sequence: TGTGCCAGCAGCCAAGGAGGAAACGCCGAGCAGTACTTC.

This clone has just one count. The V gene is TRBV5-1, the J gene TRBJ2-1; TRBD2 agrees at 14 bases. CDR3 length: 14 amino acids. The J segment lost 9 bases and the V segment lost 5 bases, leaving 4 bases of the junction unmatched. The V gene's germline CDR1 is SGHRS and CDR2 YFSETQ. The CDR3 DNA reads TGCGCCAGCAGGGGGACTAGCGGGAGCGGTGAGCAGTTCTTC. Its protein product is CASRGTSGSGEQFF.

The chain has TRBV6-5 and TRBJ1-1; tentatively, D is TRBD1 (6 bases). CDR1 is MNHEY and CDR2 is SVGAGI in the germline V gene. V was clipped by 3 bases and J by 6 bases, with 11 bases between them. CDR3 length: 13 amino acids. The CDR3 here is CASSYRQAAEAFF. The DNA for the CDR3 is TGTGCCAGCAGTTATAGACAGGCGGCTGAAGCTTTCTTT.

The chain links TRBV9 to TRBJ1-1; D unclear. This CDR3 is built from 10 residues. Per the germline V gene, CDR1 is SGDLS and CDR2 is YYNGEE. Trimming stripped 1 base from V and 8 bases from J, with 3 bases between. CDR3 sequence: CASSVREAFF. As DNA, the CDR3 is TGTGCCAGCAGCGTAAGGGAAGCTTTCTTT.